Presented here are 5 T cell receptor beta chains from one specimen sequenced in a study of PD-1 blockade in mismatch repair-deficient tumors. Clones were read by immunoSEQ multiplex PCR, and TCRdb kept only the in-frame ones, dropping some. The table records over 60,000 clones, 88% of them present only once. The sequenced sample was peripheral blood, obtained 52 weeks after starting pembrolizumab. These receptors were collected from an adult with mismatch repair-deficient cancer.

The chain combines TRBV4-2 with TRBJ1-2, with unresolved D. There are 15 residues in the CDR3. Germline V gene lookup returns CDR1 LGHNA and CDR2 YNFKEQ. Trimming removed 0 bases at V and 4 bases at J, with 12 bases between. As DNA, the CDR3 is TGTGCCAGCAGCCAAGATCAGGAGGGATCCTATGGCTACACCTTC. Translation gives CASSQDQEGSYGYTF.

V and J are TRBV7-2 and TRBJ2-7; 8 bases are a match to TRBD2. CDR3 size: 14 residues. Germline V CDR1 and CDR2: SGHTA, FQGNSA. The V and J ends lost 6 bases and 4 bases, in that order; junction bases with no gene match: 8. This CDR3 reads CASRSLADHYEQYF. CDR3 in DNA: TGTGCCAGCAGGTCACTAGCGGACCATTACGAGCAGTACTTC.

This clone came up once. The genes are TRBV7-9 and TRBJ2-1; 13 bases are a match to TRBD2. Looked up from germline, CDR1 is SEHNR and CDR2 is FQNEAQ (reference sequence). The CDR3 has 15 residues. V lost 4 bases to trimming and J lost 9 bases; unmatched junction nucleotides: 6. The CDR3 DNA reads as TGTGCCAGCAGCTCAGGACTAGCGGGAGTTTCTGAGCAGTTCTTC. Amino acids: CASSSGLAGVSEQFF.

This clone was recorded once. J is TRBJ2-1 and V is TRBV25-1; 11 nucleotides align to TRBD2. The CDR3 spans 15 residues. Trimming took 3 bases from V and 8 from J; bases not matched to a gene: 6. Germline V gives CDR1 MGHDK, CDR2 SYGVNS. The CDR3 DNA reads TGTGCCAGCAGTGATTCAACTAGCGGGAGTTATGAGCAGTTCTTC. Encoded protein: CASSDSTSGSYEQFF.

This chain connects TRBV14 to TRBJ2-2, with a possible D match to TRBD2 (5 bases). Germline V gene data show CDR1 as SGHDN and CDR2 as FVKESK. The CDR3 has 17 amino acids. V dropped 2 bases and J dropped 4 bases, with 17 bases sitting between them. In nucleotides, the CDR3 is TGTGCCAGCAGCCAATATATTCCGGGATCCCGCACCGGGGAGCTGTTTTTT. Translated: CASSQYIPGSRTGELFF.